This T cell receptor beta chain was retrieved from a study of vaccination effects on CD4 cells after COVID-19. Across the study: PBMC were cultured at some 2.1 million per well with 10 IU/ml IL-2 and 7.5 to 10 ug/ml peptides. Study-wide results and caveats: The study found marked clonal contraction of infection- and vaccine-induced clones late after vaccination.

CDR1 and CDR2 (germline): SGHRS, YFSETQ. V shed 4 bases, J shed 5 bases, and the junction held 3 bases outside the gene matches. The CDR3 extends over 13 amino acids. An approximately ten-day culture period preceded the isolation of CD4+ T cells. Each participant received a vaccine that was either BNT162b2 or mRNA-1273, given as two doses. Of note for this clone: Its antigen is as yet unknown.

Generated by immunoSEQ multiplex PCR, the TCRdb table keeps only in-frame clones and is missing some. This sample carries tens of thousands of clones, approximately 72% of them seen once, and the ten largest clones take around 4%. The sequence was obtained from a human donor who received a COVID-19 vaccine. The V gene is TRBV5-1, the J gene TRBJ1-1; 9 nucleotides match TRBD1. The sequences come from CD4+ T cells from PBMCs cultured without peptide, collected after COVID-19 vaccination. The CDR3 is CASSLDRGTEAFF. The CDR3 region has the DNA TGCGCCAGCAGCCTTGACAGGGGGACTGAAGCTTTCTTT.